This entry features one TCR beta chain sequence. Source study methods: Nucleated cell counts were estimated from reference gene primer amplification. Clones were read by immunoSEQ multiplex PCR, and TCRdb kept only the in-frame ones, dropping some. From that table come the V and J calls and clone size; the DNA was used to work out D and trimming. The sample lists about 52,000 clones, 70% to 90% seen once, with approximately 14% in the top ten. There are 14 residues in the CDR3. CDR1 is SGDLS, CDR2 YYNGEE, per germline. With 0 bases removed from V and 5 bases from J, the gap between germline ends came to 10 bases. These data come from a study of blood T cell repertoires in COVID-19. Overall study: Both acute and convalescent COVID-19 samples were obtained from the United States, Italy and Spain. T cells, B-cell-depleted T cells, or PBMCs supplied cDNA or gDNA.

The rearrangement joins TRBV9 to TRBJ2-3, with TRBD2 as a possible D gene (5 bases). Sample: peripheral blood. This clonotype originated in a man between 65 and 85 years old with acute or convalescent COVID-19. Here the CDR3 reads CASSVEVLGDTQYF. CDR3 coding DNA: TGTGCCAGCAGCGTAGAGGTACTAGGAGATACGCAGTATTTT.